One sample yielded the 26 T cell receptor beta chains listed below, sequenced in a study of T cell changes during pregnancy in multiple sclerosis. The repertoire was sequenced with immunoSEQ multiplex PCR; TCRdb's copy has only in-frame clones and lacks some. There are around 26,000 clones in the sample; around 90% occur only once, and around 0.6% lies in the top ten. This sample comprised CD4+ T cells from peripheral blood mononuclear cells, obtained in the first trimester of pregnancy. The source of these receptors is a female donor in good health, enrolled as a control in a pregnancy study.

This clone was detected only once. This rearrangement joins TRBV2 to TRBJ1-2; D possibly corresponds to TRBD1 (6 bases). V gave up 7 bases and J gave up 8 bases, with 14 bases separating them. The CDR3 runs 12 residues. Germline loops: CDR1 SNHLY, CDR2 FYNNEI. Here the CDR3 DNA reads TGTGCCAGCACCTCAAGGACAGTCGGCTACACCTTC. It codes for CASTSRTVGYTF.

In DNA form, the CDR3 reads TGTGCCAGCAGTAGACAGGGGAAAGCTGAAGCTTTCTTT. This codes for CASSRQGKAEAFF. The V call is TRBV27, the J call TRBJ1-1; 8 positions agree with TRBD1. J gave up 6 bases and V 5 bases, and 5 bases lay outside the gene matches. This CDR3 region has 13 residues. Germline-derived CDR1 and CDR2 are MNHEY and SMNVEV (reference sequence).

The gene calls are TRBV5-1 and TRBJ2-1; the D gene is possibly TRBD2 (6 bases). In germline, CDR1 is SGHRS, CDR2 YFSETQ. There are 15 residues in the CDR3. V was shortened by 5 bases and J by 8 bases, with 20 bases between the two germline ends. The CDR3 spells CASRRVASADYEQFF. The CDR3 coding sequence is TGCGCCAGCAGGCGTGTGGCTAGCGCGGATTATGAGCAGTTCTTC.

The rearrangement uses TRBV18 and TRBJ1-2; 8 bases match TRBD1. Germline values: CDR1 KGHSH, CDR2 LQKENI. The CDR3 is 12 residues long. Germline trimming cut 6 bases from V and 9 bases from J; bases unmatched to any gene: 6. For the CDR3, the DNA is TGTGCCAGCTCCCACGGACAGGGCCGCTACACCTTC. It encodes CASSHGQGRYTF.

J is TRBJ1-1 and V is TRBV18, with D possibly TRBD1 on 6 matching bases. Per the germline V gene, CDR1 is KGHSH and CDR2 is LQKENI. This CDR3 is built from 17 residues. V lost 3 bases to trimming and J lost 1 base, with 18 bases between them. This CDR3 reads CASSPYGGGQRNTEAFF. The CDR3 region has the DNA TGTGCCAGCTCACCGTACGGGGGGGGGCAGAGGAACACTGAAGCTTTCTTT.

J is TRBJ2-6 and V is TRBV30, with a possible D match to TRBD2 (8 bases). V lost 3 bases and J lost 0, with 27 bases in between. Germline CDR1 reads GTSNPN; CDR2 reads SVGIG (reference sequence). This CDR3 spans 21 amino acids. In DNA form, the CDR3 reads TGTGCCTGGAGCGGGGGGGTCGGTAACAGGGGTTCCCTCTCTGGGGCCAACGTCCTGACTTTC. It encodes CAWSGGVGNRGSLSGANVLTF.

The rearrangement links TRBV7-2 to TRBJ2-5, with a weak D call TRBD1 (5 bases). The CDR3 length is 13 residues. CDR1 is SGHTA and CDR2 is FQGNSA in the germline V gene. V was trimmed by 5 bases and J by 7 bases, leaving 14 bases between them. The CDR3: CASSLDLTGTQYF. DNA for the CDR3: TGTGCCAGCAGCCTCGACCTAACAGGGACCCAGTACTTC.

The chain carries TRBV7-2 and TRBJ1-1; tentatively, D is TRBD1 (5 bases). Germline CDR1 and CDR2: SGHTA and FQGNSA. Trimming cost V 1 base and J 8 bases, with 11 bases left between them. CDR3 length: 13 amino acids. The CDR3 reads CASSLGPNREAFF. CDR3 DNA: TGTGCCAGCAGCTTAGGTCCTAACAGGGAAGCTTTCTTT.

The rearrangement joins TRBV4-2 to TRBJ2-3, with 15 bases aligning to TRBD2. The trim removed 3 bases at V and 0 bases at J, leaving 13 bases unmatched. The germline V gene encodes CDR1 LGHNA and CDR2 YNFKEQ. The CDR3 runs 21 residues. The CDR3 DNA reads as TGTGCCAGCAGCCACGACGGCACGGGACTAGCGGGGGGCTCTAGCACAGATACGCAGTATTTT. Residues: CASSHDGTGLAGGSSTDTQYF.

This chain connects TRBV30 to TRBJ1-1; 11 bases align to TRBD1. Germline V lookup: CDR1 GTSNPN, CDR2 SVGIG (reference sequence). This CDR3 has 19 amino acids. V trimming: 7 bases; J trimming: 1 base; junction bases outside the gene matches: 20. The CDR3 nucleotides are TGTGCCTTGGGCCCCCCCGGACAGGGGGCCCTGACGCGGAACACTGAAGCTTTCTTT. This codes for CALGPPGQGALTRNTEAFF.

Concerning this clone itself: Other DNA sequences in this specimen translate into the identical CDR3. The rearrangement links TRBV6-6 to TRBJ2-5; a weak D match, TRBD1 (5 bases). The V gene's germline CDR1 is MNHNY and CDR2 SVGAGI (reference sequence). CDR3 length: 13 residues. The V end lost 2 bases, the J end lost 5 bases, and 9 bases lay between the germline ends. The CDR3 protein is CASSYGAGETQYF. DNA for the CDR3: TGTGCCAGCAGTTACGGGGCCGGGGAGACCCAGTACTTC.

The chain joins TRBV18 to TRBJ2-2, with 14 bases lining up with TRBD2. The CDR3 length is 16 residues. Germline CDR1 KGHSH, CDR2 LQKENI. The V segment lost 4 bases and the J segment 4 bases; nucleotides outside the gene matches: 2. The CDR3 region has the DNA TGTGCCAGCTCACACGGACTAGCGGGAGGCACCGGGGAGCTGTTTTTT. Protein product: CASSHGLAGGTGELFF.

This clone was seen only once. The V gene is TRBV18, the J gene TRBJ1-1, with D perhaps matching TRBD1 (5 bases). Trimming took 9 bases from V and 2 from J, leaving 13 bases between them. Germline values: CDR1 KGHSH, CDR2 LQKENI. This CDR3 region has 13 residues. This chain's CDR3 is CASSRGENTEAFF. The CDR3 bases are TGTGCCAGTTCCCGGGGGGAAAACACTGAAGCTTTCTTT.

This clone is a singleton in its sample. V and J are TRBV6-4 and TRBJ1-6; 7 nucleotides match TRBD1. This CDR3 is 15 amino acids long. Germline-derived CDR1 and CDR2 are MRHNA and SNTAGT. V shed 4 bases and J 7 bases; nucleotides not matched to a gene: 7. The CDR3 DNA reads as TGTGCCAGCAGTGCCTCCGGGACAGCGAATTCACCCCTCCACTTT. This translates into CASSASGTANSPLHF.

The chain carries TRBV19 and TRBJ1-1; D ambiguous. The V gene lost 6 bases and the J gene lost 0 bases, with 11 bases spanning the gap. The CDR3 sequence is 14 residues long. Germline values: CDR1 LNHDA, CDR2 SQIVND (reference sequence). CDR3 DNA sequence: TGTGCCAGTAGGGTGGGCACAATGAACACTGAAGCTTTCTTT. It encodes CASRVGTMNTEAFF.

The rearrangement links TRBV5-1 to TRBJ2-3; 9 positions agree with TRBD1. With 6 bases clipped from V and 3 bases from J, the junction kept 8 bases outside the gene matches. Germline V CDR1 and CDR2: SGHRS, YFSETQ. This CDR3 is built from 15 residues. The CDR3 nucleotides are TGCGCCAGCAAGACCGGGACAGGGAAGACAGATACGCAGTATTTT. Encoded protein: CASKTGTGKTDTQYF.

J is TRBJ2-3 and V is TRBV11-2, with D maybe TRBD2 (5 bases). V was pared by 5 bases and J by 2 bases, with 11 bases between. The CDR3 is made up of 14 amino acids. CDR1 SGHAT and CDR2 FQNNGV come from the germline V gene. The CDR3 DNA is TGTGCCAGCAGCAATCGGAGGAACACAGATACGCAGTATTTT. Protein: CASSNRRNTDTQYF.

This rearrangement joins TRBV7-8 to TRBJ2-5; weak D call: TRBD2 (5 bases). Germline CDR1 reads SGHVS; CDR2 reads FQNEAQ. V was cut by 6 bases and J by 5 bases, with 13 bases left in between. The CDR3 is 13 amino acids. This chain's CDR3 is CASRKLERETQYF. The CDR3 bases are TGTGCCAGCAGAAAACTAGAACGGGAGACCCAGTACTTC.

The rearrangement uses TRBV7-9 and TRBJ2-7; TRBD1 matches at 8 bases. This CDR3 has 14 residues. V gave up 5 bases and J gave up 6 bases; unmatched junction bases: 9. Germline CDR1 SEHNR, CDR2 FQNEAQ (reference sequence). CDR3 residues: CASSVTRGPGEQYF. DNA for the CDR3: TGTGCCAGCAGCGTTACCAGGGGGCCCGGCGAGCAGTACTTC.

V and J are TRBV15 and TRBJ1-4; no clear D gene. Germline CDR1 LNHNV, CDR2 YYDKDF (reference sequence). With 3 bases removed from V and 0 bases from J, the gap between germline ends came to 8 bases. CDR3 size: 15 residues. This CDR3 reads CATSRESATNEKLFF. The CDR3, as DNA: TGTGCCACCAGCAGGGAGTCTGCAACTAATGAAAAACTGTTTTTT. Complete variable domain (other parts from reference TRBV15 and TRBJ1-4): DAMVIQNPRYQVTQFGKPVTLSCSQTLNHNVMYWYQQKSSQAPKLLFHYYDKDFNNEADTPDNFQSRRPNTSFCFLDIRSPGLGDTAMYLCATSRESATNEKLFFGSGTQLSVL.

The chain couples TRBV27 to TRBJ2-5; D is unclear. In germline, CDR1 is MNHEY, CDR2 SMNVEV (reference sequence). With 3 bases removed from V and 3 bases from J, the gap between germline ends came to 11 bases. The CDR3 has 14 residues. Here the CDR3 reads CASSFRGRKETQYF. CDR3 sequence (DNA): TGTGCCAGCAGTTTTCGTGGCAGGAAAGAGACCCAGTACTTC.

This chain uses TRBV5-1 with TRBJ2-1, with TRBD2 matching over 13 bases. Trimming at V came to 4 bases and at J to 2 bases, leaving 12 bases not matched to a gene. Germline V CDR1 and CDR2: SGHRS, YFSETQ. This CDR3 spans 19 amino acids. CDR3 bases: TGCGCCAGCAGCACCCCCGGGACTAGCGGGAACACGGCCTACAATGAGCAGTTCTTC. Translating gives CASSTPGTSGNTAYNEQFF.

This clone was found a few times. The DNA of the CDR3 is TGTGCCAGCAGTCCACTCGGACAGAATTCACCCCTCCACTTT. It specifies CASSPLGQNSPLHF. This chain joins TRBV6-1 and TRBJ1-6; D may be TRBD1 (6 bases). Trimming left V 5 bases short and J 7 bases short, with 12 bases between. Per germline, CDR1 MNHNS and CDR2 SASEGT. This CDR3 comprises 14 residues.

The chain couples TRBV6-1 to TRBJ2-3, with unresolved D. V was trimmed by 4 bases and J by 1 base, leaving 15 bases between them. Germline V gives CDR1 MNHNS, CDR2 SASEGT. The CDR3 is made up of 16 amino acids. The CDR3 region is CASSGISSTGTDTQYF. In DNA, the CDR3 is TGTGCCAGCAGTGGAATAAGTAGCACGGGCACAGATACGCAGTATTTT.

The chain carries TRBV11-3 and TRBJ2-1; D is ambiguous. Germline CDR1 reads SGHNT; CDR2 reads YENEEA. The CDR3 consists of 12 residues. V gave up 5 bases and J gave up 6 bases, with 8 bases separating them. CDR3 nucleotides: TGTGCCAGCAGCCCTGGCGGCAATGAGCAGTTCTTC. It yields the protein CASSPGGNEQFF. The full variable domain, its missing parts supplied by reference TRBV11-3 and TRBJ2-1, is EAGVVQSPRYKIIEKKQPVAFWCNPISGHNTLYWYLQNLGQGPELLIRYENEEAVDDSQLPKDRFSAERLKGVDSTLKIQPAELGDSAVYLCASSPGGNEQFFGPGTRLTVL.

The chain has TRBV19 and TRBJ1-5; D remains unclear. Germline V gives CDR1 LNHDA, CDR2 SQIVND (reference sequence). With 5 bases removed from V and 2 bases from J, the gap between germline ends came to 10 bases. This CDR3 is built from 14 residues. The CDR3 DNA reads TGTGCCAGTAGTCCACTAGGTGGCAATCAGCCCCAGCATTTT. Residues: CASSPLGGNQPQHF.